Below are 3 T cell receptor beta chains sequenced from a single sample in a study of blood T cell repertoires in COVID-19. TCRdb's copy holds only in-frame clones and misses some; the assay was immunoSEQ multiplex PCR. The profile covers about 280,000 clones, with about 89% appearing a single time and approximately 4.2% taken by the ten largest. Sequences were obtained from peripheral blood. The receptor source for this set is a man aged 40-55 years with acute or convalescent COVID-19.

This sequence joins TRBV4-1 and TRBJ1-4; D uncertain. The CDR3 length is 15 residues. Trimming took 0 bases from V and 7 from J, leaving 12 bases between them. The germline gives CDR1 MGHRA, CDR2 YSYEKL. The CDR3 DNA reads as TGCGCCAGCAGCCAAGATGGAGGGCCGGGTGAAAAACTGTTTTTT. Protein: CASSQDGGPGEKLFF.

This clone was counted only a few times. The chain is built from TRBV9 and TRBJ1-3; D possibly corresponds to TRBD1 (5 bases). V was cut by 10 bases and J by 2 bases, with 13 bases left in between. This CDR3 has 13 amino acids. Germline values: CDR1 SGDLS, CDR2 YYNGEE. The CDR3 DNA follows: TGTGCCTCCGGAGGGGCCACTGGAAACACCATATATTTT. Protein sequence: CASGGATGNTIYF.

This clone was detected once. V usage is TRBV10-3 and J usage is TRBJ2-1; D unresolved. CDR1 ENHRY and CDR2 SYGVKD come from the germline V gene. V was shortened by 3 bases and J by 5 bases, with 11 bases between the two germline ends. The length of the CDR3 is 14 residues. In DNA, the CDR3 is TGTGCCATCAGTGACCTTAGTGTCCACAATGAGCAGTTCTTC. Protein product: CAISDLSVHNEQFF.